Presented here are 17 T cell receptor beta chains from one specimen sequenced in a study of Graves' ophthalmopathy and Graves' hyperthyroidism. RNA transcripts served as template for amplifying TCR beta CDR3 sequences. An opening RT-PCR round employed HTBI primers and preceded a second-round multiplex PCR. Each CDR3 protein is one row after TCRdb ran MiXCR on the multiplex PCR reads. The sample shows roughly 400,000 distinct CDR3 sequences, just over 15% of them seen only once. The sequencing input was peripheral blood. All receptors come from a woman aged 18-30 years with stable Graves' hyperthyroidism.

This clonotype was picked up a small number of times. The V call is TRBV30, the J call TRBJ1-2, with TRBD1 identical over 7 bases. J lost 4 bases, V lost 5 bases, and 10 bases had no gene match. In germline, CDR1 is GTSNPN, CDR2 SVGIG (reference sequence). CDR3 size: 14 residues. The CDR3 sequence is CAWGRDSRGYGYTF. The CDR3 DNA sequence: TGTGCCTGGGGCCGGGACAGTCGGGGCTATGGCTACACCTTC. The full variable domain, its missing parts supplied by reference TRBV30 and TRBJ1-2, is SQTIHQWPATLVQPVGSPLSLECTVEGTSNPNLYWYRQAAGRGLQLLFYSVGIGQISSEVPQNLSASRPQDRQFILSSKKLLLSDSGFYLCAWGRDSRGYGYTFGSGTRLTVV.

Ten or more counts support this clonotype. The genes are TRBV20-1 and TRBJ2-7; possible D gene TRBD1, 6 bases. V lost 2 bases to trimming and J lost 2 bases, with 10 bases between them. The CDR3 runs 13 residues. In germline, CDR1 is DFQATT, CDR2 SNEGSKA (reference sequence). The CDR3 nucleotides read TGCAGTGCTAGATTGGACAGAGCCTACGAGCAGTACTTC. Translating it yields CSARLDRAYEQYF.

This clonotype has a count of ten or more. The rearrangement uses TRBV19 and TRBJ1-1; D remains ambiguous. CDR3 length: 11 residues. The V gene's germline CDR1 is LNHDA and CDR2 SQIVND (reference sequence). V was clipped by 3 bases and J by 4 bases, with 3 bases between them. The CDR3: CASSIFTEAFF. CDR3 nucleotide sequence: TGTGCCAGTAGTATTTTCACTGAAGCTTTCTTT.

This clonotype has ten or more counts. The chain combines TRBV7-2 with TRBJ2-5, with unresolved D. The CDR3 has 15 residues. Germline loops: CDR1 SGHTA, CDR2 FQGNSA. V was pared by 3 bases and J by 2 bases, with 13 bases between. CDR3 sequence: CASSFLGTLQETQYF. DNA for the CDR3: TGTGCCAGCAGCTTTCTAGGAACCCTTCAAGAGACCCAGTACTTC. Using reference TRBV7-2 and TRBJ2-5 for the parts outside the CDR3, the full variable domain is GAGVSQSPSNKVTEKGKDVELRCDPISGHTALYWYRQSLGQGLEFLIYFQGNSAPDKSGLPSDRFSAERTGGSVSTLTIQRTQQEDSAVYLCASSFLGTLQETQYFGPGTRLLVL.

This clonotype was found many times. The chain joins TRBV27 to TRBJ1-6; TRBD1 is a possible D gene (6 bases). The CDR3 extends over 20 amino acids. Germline assignment: CDR1 MNHEY and CDR2 SMNVEV (reference sequence). V was trimmed by 5 bases and J by 7 bases, leaving 30 bases between them. The CDR3 nucleotides read TGTGCCAGCAGTCTTATGCTGGCGGTGTCGGGACAACCCAGAAATTCACCCCTCCACTTT. Residues: CASSLMLAVSGQPRNSPLHF.

Ten or more counts support this clonotype. The J gene is TRBJ1-6, the V gene TRBV19; D is ambiguous. V was pared by 1 base and J by 10 bases, with 14 bases between. Germline V gives CDR1 LNHDA, CDR2 SQIVND (reference sequence). The CDR3 has 15 amino acids. CDR3 bases: TGTGCCAGTAGTATAGGCGTTTCGAAGGGATCACCCCTCCACTTT. Translating it yields CASSIGVSKGSPLHF. Full variable domain (rest looked up from reference TRBV19 and TRBJ1-6): DGGITQSPKYLFRKEGQNVTLSCEQNLNHDAMYWYRQDPGQGLRLIYYSQIVNDFQKGDIAEGYSVSREKKESFPLTVTSAQKNPTAFYLCASSIGVSKGSPLHFGNGTRLTVT.

The DNA for the CDR3 is TGTGCCAGCAGCACAGACAGGTACTATGGCTACACCTTC. It yields the protein CASSTDRYYGYTF. This chain links TRBV28 with TRBJ1-2; maybe TRBD1 (6 bases). CDR3 length equals 13 residues. In germline, CDR1 is MDHEN, CDR2 SYDVKM. V lost 6 bases to trimming and J lost 3 bases, with 11 bases between them.

The sample holds many counts of this clonotype. The chain combines TRBV7-2 with TRBJ2-5; D not resolved. CDR3 size: 13 residues. The germline V gene has CDR1 SGHTA and CDR2 FQGNSA. V was clipped by 2 bases and J by 4 bases, with 8 bases between them. CDR3 coding DNA: TGTGCCAGCAGCTTAAGTACGGGAGAGACCCAGTACTTC. This gives the protein CASSLSTGETQYF.

This clonotype has a count of ten or more. This sequence joins TRBV6-5 and TRBJ1-5; 7 bases are a match to TRBD1. The ends lost 0 bases at V and 2 bases at J; junction bases unmatched: 10. CDR1 MNHEY and CDR2 SVGAGI come from the germline V gene. The CDR3 covers 18 residues. CDR3 sequence: CASSYSLGGAYGNQPQHF. The CDR3 DNA sequence: TGTGCCAGCAGTTACTCATTAGGGGGCGCCTATGGCAATCAGCCCCAGCATTTT.

The V gene is TRBV11-3, the J gene TRBJ2-7, with TRBD2 matching 7 bases. The CDR3 totals 15 residues. V was pared by 5 bases and J by 3 bases, with 10 bases of the junction left unmatched. Germline CDR1 and CDR2: SGHNT and YENEEA. CDR3 in amino acids: CASSPYPAGDYEQYF. The CDR3 coding sequence is TGTGCCAGCAGCCCATACCCCGCGGGGGACTACGAGCAGTACTTC.

This clonotype appeared many times. The gene calls are TRBV6-2 or TRBV6-3 and TRBJ1-1; D unresolved. In germline, CDR1 is MNHEY, CDR2 SVGEGT. The CDR3 runs 15 residues. Trimming took off 0 bases at V and 4 bases at J, with 12 bases between the two ends. The CDR3 loop reads CASSYSNWEGTEAFF. The CDR3 DNA reads as TGTGCCAGCAGTTACTCGAACTGGGAGGGCACTGAAGCTTTCTTT.

Of note for this clonotype: A much larger clone lies one base from this, so it may be a read error. The CDR3 DNA sequence: TGTGCCAGCAGTGATTATGGGGAGGGGGGGGAAGAGACCCAGTACTTC. Translation: CASSDYGEGGEETQYF. This chain connects TRBV25-1 to TRBJ2-5, with TRBD2 as a possible D gene (7 bases). Germline V lookup: CDR1 MGHDK, CDR2 SYGVNS. V lost 3 bases and J lost 3, with 17 bases in between. CDR3 length: 16 amino acids.

Many counts were recorded for this clonotype. The chain links TRBV6-2 or TRBV6-3 to TRBJ2-2; maybe TRBD2 (6 bases). V dropped 7 bases and J dropped 3 bases, with 18 bases sitting between them. CDR1 and CDR2 (germline): MNHEY, SVGEGT. This CDR3 is built from 16 residues. CDR3: CASTPPERVYTGELFF. The CDR3 region has the DNA TGTGCCAGCACCCCCCCCGAGCGGGTGTACACCGGGGAGCTGTTTTTT.

As regards this clonotype: Just one base apart from a much larger clone, this may be a read error. The rearrangement uses TRBV20-1 and TRBJ2-5, with no clear D. Germline V lookup: CDR1 DFQATT, CDR2 SNEGSKA (reference sequence). CDR3 length: 12 residues. The CDR3 spells CSARLPQETRYF. The CDR3 region has the DNA TGCAGTGCTAGACTACCTCAAGAGACCCGGTACTTC.

This clonotype was counted many times. The J gene is TRBJ1-6, the V gene TRBV9, with D possibly TRBD1 on 6 matching bases. Trimming cost V 4 bases and J 5 bases, with 10 bases left between them. Germline V lookup: CDR1 SGDLS, CDR2 YYNGEE. There are 14 residues in the CDR3. CDR3 sequence: CASSRNRDNSPLHF. CDR3 in DNA: TGTGCCAGCAGCCGGAACAGGGATAATTCACCCCTCCACTTT.

This clonotype has ten or more counts. This chain links TRBV27 with TRBJ2-7; 7 bases are shared with TRBD1. From germline, CDR1 is MNHEY and CDR2 SMNVEV (reference sequence). The CDR3 spans 13 residues. Germline trimming cut 4 bases from V and 5 bases from J; bases unmatched to any gene: 5. CDR3 DNA: TGTGCCAGCAGTTCTCGGACAGGAAACGAGCAGTACTTC. This translates into CASSSRTGNEQYF.

The table lists this clonotype with many counts. J is TRBJ1-6 and V is TRBV2, with D perhaps TRBD1 (5 bases). The V end was cut by 6 bases, the J end by 9 bases, with 12 bases between. This CDR3 spans 13 amino acids. Looked up from germline, CDR1 is SNHLY and CDR2 is FYNNEI. The DNA of the CDR3 is TGTGCCAGCAGGGGAGACAGCCCTTCACCCCTCCACTTT. Protein: CASRGDSPSPLHF. The full variable domain, in which reference TRBV2 and TRBJ1-6 provide the parts outside the CDR3, is EPEVTQTPSHQVTQMGQEVILRCVPISNHLYFYWYRQILGQKVEFLVSFYNNEISEKSEIFDDQFSVERPDGSNFTLKIRSTKLEDSAMYFCASRGDSPSPLHFGNGTRLTVT.